The rows below give T cell receptor beta chains drawn from one sample of a study of T cell repertoires in cytomegalovirus infection. Antigen specificity for these receptors is unknown. TCRdb passed the reads through MiXCR, listing each CDR3 protein once. The sample has approximately 730,000 distinct CDR3 sequences; almost 30% are singletons. This specimen was cultured CD8+ T cells from PBMCs, taken from culture after CMV antigen stimulation. The receptors stem from a human donor in good health (CMV status not recorded). Some clones in this sample may be carry-over from other donors' samples. Both conserved end residues are part of each CDR3. The D gene is left open where the match is weak. Clone size is given for some rows only: seen once, a few or many times, or a class if the clone is expanded.

j_gene: TRBJ1-1; v_gene: TRBV4-1; d_gene: NA; abundance: few; CDR3aa: CASSQGIRTNTEAFF; CDR3nt: TGCGCCAGCAGCCAAGGGATCAGGACGAACACTGAAGCTTTCTTT
j_gene: TRBJ2-1; v_gene: TRBV7-9; d_gene: NA; abundance: NA; CDR3aa: CASSSRQESSYNEQFF; CDR3nt: TGTGCCAGCAGCTCGCGACAGGAGAGCTCCTACAATGAGCAGTTCTTC
j_gene: TRBJ1-4; v_gene: TRBV6-2/TRBV6-3; d_gene: NA; abundance: NA; CDR3aa: CASRPSTDDGPQLFF; CDR3nt: TGTGCCAGCAGACCCTCGACGGATGATGGCCCCCAACTGTTTTTT
j_gene: TRBJ1-2; v_gene: TRBV7-9; d_gene: NA; abundance: many; CDR3aa: CASNLQEGGYTF; CDR3nt: TGTGCCAGCAACCTACAGGAAGGTGGCTACACCTTC
j_gene: TRBJ2-7; v_gene: TRBV27; d_gene: NA; abundance: NA; CDR3aa: CASISGSYEQYF; CDR3nt: TGTGCCAGCATAAGTGGCTCCTACGAGCAGTACTTC
j_gene: TRBJ2-1; v_gene: TRBV25-1; d_gene: NA; abundance: NA; CDR3aa: CASSDPPVNEQFF; CDR3nt: TGTGCCAGCAGTGACCCCCCCGTGAATGAGCAGTTCTTC
j_gene: TRBJ1-6; v_gene: TRBV12-3/TRBV12-4; d_gene: TRBD1; abundance: NA; CDR3aa: CASSFNQGATPLHF; CDR3nt: TGTGCCAGCAGTTTTAACCAGGGGGCAACACCCCTCCACTTT
j_gene: TRBJ1-4; v_gene: TRBV7-9; d_gene: NA; abundance: few; CDR3aa: CASSTYRGEDREKLFF; CDR3nt: TGTGCCAGCAGCACCTACCGAGGGGAGGATCGCGAAAAACTGTTTTTT
j_gene: TRBJ2-3; v_gene: TRBV7-6; d_gene: NA; abundance: few; CDR3aa: CASSHTSGTTDTQYF; CDR3nt: TGTGCCAGCAGCCATACCTCGGGAACCACAGATACGCAGTATTTT
j_gene: TRBJ2-1; v_gene: TRBV9; d_gene: TRBD2; abundance: once; CDR3aa: CASSAKTSPYNEQFF; CDR3nt: TGTGCCAGCAGCGCGAAGACTAGCCCCTACAATGAGCAGTTCTTC
j_gene: TRBJ2-4; v_gene: TRBV10-3; d_gene: NA; abundance: NA; CDR3aa: CAISDGGPWQGQYF; CDR3nt: TGTGCCATCAGTGATGGGGGGCCGTGGCAGGGTCAGTACTTC
j_gene: TRBJ2-2; v_gene: TRBV15; d_gene: NA; abundance: NA; CDR3aa: CATARYRANTGELFF; CDR3nt: TGTGCCACCGCAAGGTACAGGGCGAACACCGGGGAGCTGTTTTTT
j_gene: TRBJ2-5; v_gene: TRBV7-6; d_gene: TRBD1; abundance: few; CDR3aa: CASRLGQDLLETQYF; CDR3nt: TGTGCCAGCAGGCTCGGACAGGACCTTCTAGAGACCCAGTACTTC
j_gene: TRBJ2-1; v_gene: TRBV12-3/TRBV12-4; d_gene: TRBD1; abundance: NA; CDR3aa: CASSSTGSWNNEQFF; CDR3nt: TGTGCCAGCAGTTCGACAGGGTCTTGGAACAATGAGCAGTTCTTC
j_gene: TRBJ1-1; v_gene: TRBV7-9; d_gene: NA; abundance: NA; CDR3aa: CASSPGAGVAFF; CDR3nt: TGTGCCAGCAGCCCCGGGGCAGGGGTGGCTTTCTTT
j_gene: TRBJ1-5; v_gene: TRBV10-3; d_gene: NA; abundance: many; CDR3aa: CAIREGPGNQPQHF; CDR3nt: TGTGCCATCCGTGAGGGACCGGGCAATCAGCCCCAGCATTTT
j_gene: TRBJ1-2; v_gene: TRBV27; d_gene: TRBD1; abundance: NA; CDR3aa: CATRLIGTDYGYTF; CDR3nt: TGTGCCACACGTCTCATAGGGACAGACTATGGCTACACCTTC
j_gene: TRBJ2-3; v_gene: TRBV7-7; d_gene: TRBD2; abundance: NA; CDR3aa: CASSRTSGFTDTQYF; CDR3nt: TGTGCTAGCAGCCGGACTAGCGGATTCACAGATACGCAGTATTTT
j_gene: TRBJ1-4; v_gene: TRBV7-8; d_gene: NA; abundance: medium-sized; CDR3aa: CASSLLRGETNEKLFF; CDR3nt: TGTGCCAGCAGCTTACTTCGGGGGGAAACTAATGAAAAACTGTTTTTT
j_gene: TRBJ2-5; v_gene: TRBV6-5; d_gene: NA; abundance: NA; CDR3aa: CASSPRIAQETQYF; CDR3nt: TGTGCCAGCAGCCCCCGGATAGCGCAAGAGACCCAGTACTTC
j_gene: TRBJ2-3; v_gene: TRBV7-6; d_gene: NA; abundance: NA; CDR3aa: CASSSHREGGTDTQYF; CDR3nt: TGTGCCAGCAGCTCTCACAGGGAAGGGGGCACAGATACGCAGTATTTT
j_gene: TRBJ2-6; v_gene: TRBV7-9; d_gene: TRBD2; abundance: NA; CDR3aa: CASSFPASGAPSGANVLTF; CDR3nt: TGTGCCAGCAGCTTCCCCGCTAGCGGGGCTCCCTCTGGGGCCAACGTCCTGACTTTC
j_gene: TRBJ1-5; v_gene: TRBV5-5; d_gene: NA; abundance: NA; CDR3aa: CASSFQAPLFSNQPQHF; CDR3nt: TGTGCCAGCAGCTTCCAGGCCCCGCTCTTTAGCAATCAGCCCCAGCATTTT
j_gene: TRBJ2-2; v_gene: TRBV2; d_gene: NA; abundance: NA; CDR3aa: CASRPAISGAGELFF; CDR3nt: TGTGCCAGCAGACCGGCCATCTCCGGAGCCGGGGAGCTGTTTTTT
j_gene: TRBJ1-2; v_gene: TRBV27; d_gene: NA; abundance: NA; CDR3aa: CASSYQLNYGYTF; CDR3nt: TGTGCCAGCAGTTACCAGCTGAACTATGGCTACACCTTC
j_gene: TRBJ2-7; v_gene: TRBV6-1; d_gene: NA; abundance: few; CDR3aa: CASSQGLPYEQYF; CDR3nt: TGTGCCAGCAGTCAGGGACTCCCCTACGAGCAGTACTTC
j_gene: TRBJ1-5; v_gene: TRBV19; d_gene: NA; abundance: once; CDR3aa: CASMPEANQPQHF; CDR3nt: TGTGCCAGTATGCCGGAGGCCAATCAGCCCCAGCATTTT
j_gene: TRBJ1-2; v_gene: TRBV6-5; d_gene: NA; abundance: NA; CDR3aa: CASSYIQGGGYTF; CDR3nt: TGTGCCAGCAGCTACATTCAGGGAGGAGGCTACACCTTC
j_gene: TRBJ1-2; v_gene: TRBV7-9; d_gene: TRBD1; abundance: many; CDR3aa: CASSLGTGGGYTF; CDR3nt: TGTGCCAGCAGCCTCGGGACAGGGGGTGGCTACACCTTC
j_gene: TRBJ1-1; v_gene: TRBV5-6; d_gene: NA; abundance: few; CDR3aa: CASSLSGGLTEAFF; CDR3nt: TGTGCCAGCAGCTTGAGTGGGGGACTCACTGAAGCTTTCTTT
j_gene: TRBJ2-5; v_gene: TRBV15; d_gene: NA; abundance: NA; CDR3aa: CATSSEGASVQETQYF; CDR3nt: TGTGCCACCAGCAGCGAAGGGGCTAGCGTTCAAGAGACCCAGTACTTC
j_gene: TRBJ2-2; v_gene: TRBV19; d_gene: NA; abundance: few; CDR3aa: CASNVNTGELFF; CDR3nt: TGTGCCAGTAATGTTAACACCGGGGAGCTGTTTTTT
j_gene: TRBJ1-6; v_gene: TRBV28; d_gene: NA; abundance: few; CDR3aa: CASSSPIGRGGHSPLHF; CDR3nt: TGTGCCAGCAGTTCCCCAATAGGCAGGGGAGGTCATTCACCCCTCCACTTT
j_gene: TRBJ2-2; v_gene: TRBV11-1; d_gene: TRBD1; abundance: many; CDR3aa: CASSPGTGAGELFF; CDR3nt: TGTGCCAGCAGCCCCGGGACAGGGGCCGGGGAGCTGTTTTTT
j_gene: TRBJ1-2; v_gene: TRBV5-6; d_gene: NA; abundance: many; CDR3aa: CASSLDRAGYTF; CDR3nt: TGTGCCAGCAGCTTGGACAGGGCCGGCTACACCTTC
j_gene: TRBJ2-5; v_gene: TRBV12-3/TRBV12-4; d_gene: NA; abundance: NA; CDR3aa: CASSPTGEGETQYF; CDR3nt: TGTGCCAGCAGCCCGACAGGGGAGGGAGAGACCCAGTACTTC
j_gene: TRBJ2-2; v_gene: TRBV3-1; d_gene: NA; abundance: NA; CDR3aa: CASSPGLSRGGELFF; CDR3nt: TGTGCCAGCAGCCCGGGACTCTCAAGAGGCGGGGAGCTGTTTTTT
j_gene: TRBJ1-2; v_gene: TRBV5-6; d_gene: NA; abundance: few; CDR3aa: CASSLGQLGRGYTF; CDR3nt: TGTGCCAGCAGCTTGGGGCAGTTGGGACGTGGCTACACCTTC
j_gene: TRBJ2-5; v_gene: TRBV6-2/TRBV6-3; d_gene: NA; abundance: NA; CDR3aa: CASSYSTRGGETQYF; CDR3nt: TGTGCCAGCAGTTACTCGACCAGGGGAGGAGAGACCCAGTACTTC
j_gene: TRBJ2-3; v_gene: TRBV14; d_gene: NA; abundance: few; CDR3aa: CASSQVAGQLSDTQYF; CDR3nt: TGTGCCAGCAGCCAAGTAGCGGGACAGCTATCGGATACGCAGTATTTT
j_gene: TRBJ1-1; v_gene: TRBV7-9; d_gene: TRBD1; abundance: many; CDR3aa: CASSIMTGVMTEAFF; CDR3nt: TGTGCCAGCAGTATTATGACAGGGGTGATGACTGAAGCTTTCTTT
j_gene: TRBJ2-5; v_gene: TRBV12-3/TRBV12-4; d_gene: NA; abundance: NA; CDR3aa: CASRAIYQETQYF; CDR3nt: TGTGCCAGCAGAGCCATCTACCAAGAGACCCAGTACTTC
j_gene: TRBJ1-1; v_gene: TRBV6-1; d_gene: TRBD1; abundance: few; CDR3aa: CASSVRTGVTEAFF; CDR3nt: TGTGCCAGCAGTGTCCGGACAGGGGTCACTGAAGCTTTCTTT
j_gene: TRBJ2-1; v_gene: TRBV6-1; d_gene: NA; abundance: few; CDR3aa: CASSERYSTYNEQFF; CDR3nt: TGTGCCAGCAGTGAACGGTACAGTACCTACAATGAGCAGTTCTTC
j_gene: TRBJ2-7; v_gene: TRBV12-3/TRBV12-4; d_gene: NA; abundance: NA; CDR3aa: CASGDSPYEQYF; CDR3nt: TGTGCCAGCGGAGACAGTCCCTACGAGCAGTACTTC
j_gene: TRBJ2-4; v_gene: TRBV19; d_gene: TRBD1; abundance: few; CDR3aa: CASSPVTGALAKNIQYF; CDR3nt: TGTGCCAGTAGTCCGGTGACAGGGGCCCTAGCCAAAAACATTCAGTACTTC
j_gene: TRBJ2-7; v_gene: TRBV27; d_gene: TRBD2; abundance: NA; CDR3aa: CASKKTAGLEYEQYF; CDR3nt: TGTGCCAGCAAAAAAACGGCGGGACTAGAGTACGAGCAGTACTTC
j_gene: TRBJ2-5; v_gene: TRBV19; d_gene: TRBD2; abundance: NA; CDR3aa: CASSIRLWGGGTLQETQYF; CDR3nt: TGTGCCAGTAGTATAAGACTCTGGGGCGGGGGGACCCTCCAAGAGACCCAGTACTTC
j_gene: TRBJ2-4; v_gene: TRBV5-4; d_gene: NA; abundance: few; CDR3aa: CASSLEDSEAKNIQYF; CDR3nt: TGTGCCAGCAGCTTGGAGGACAGTGAGGCCAAAAACATTCAGTACTTC
j_gene: TRBJ2-7; v_gene: TRBV27; d_gene: NA; abundance: NA; CDR3aa: CASTSGLEQYF; CDR3nt: TGTGCCAGCACCAGTGGTTTGGAGCAGTACTTC
j_gene: TRBJ1-6; v_gene: TRBV7-9; d_gene: NA; abundance: few; CDR3aa: CASRRSGNLYNSPLHF; CDR3nt: TGTGCCAGCAGGCGTAGCGGGAATCTATATAATTCACCCCTCCACTTT
j_gene: TRBJ2-1; v_gene: TRBV27; d_gene: TRBD2; abundance: few; CDR3aa: CASIIAGGTYNEQFF; CDR3nt: TGTGCCAGCATCATAGCGGGGGGTACCTACAATGAGCAGTTCTTC
j_gene: TRBJ1-2; v_gene: TRBV24-1; d_gene: NA; abundance: few; CDR3aa: CATSGVQFNYGYTF; CDR3nt: TGTGCCACCAGTGGCGTCCAGTTCAACTATGGCTACACCTTC
j_gene: TRBJ2-7; v_gene: TRBV6-1; d_gene: NA; abundance: NA; CDR3aa: CASSELLYEQYF; CDR3nt: TGTGCCAGCAGTGAGCTCCTATACGAGCAGTACTTC
j_gene: TRBJ2-2; v_gene: TRBV6-5; d_gene: TRBD2; abundance: many; CDR3aa: CASSYFGLAGVANTGELFF; CDR3nt: TGTGCCAGCAGTTACTTCGGACTAGCGGGGGTCGCGAACACCGGGGAGCTGTTTTTT
j_gene: TRBJ2-1; v_gene: TRBV2; d_gene: TRBD2; abundance: NA; CDR3aa: CASSEGVLAGGDEQFF; CDR3nt: TGTGCCAGCAGTGAAGGGGTGCTAGCGGGGGGGGATGAGCAGTTCTTC
j_gene: TRBJ2-7; v_gene: TRBV13; d_gene: NA; abundance: NA; CDR3aa: CASSPRGVSRDEQYF; CDR3nt: TGCGCCAGCAGCCCCCGAGGAGTATCGCGGGACGAGCAGTACTTC